This TCR beta chain originates from a study of CD8 T cells in ankylosing spondylitis. TCRdb fed the 5' RACE reads into MiXCR, producing one record per CDR3 protein. This table holds 350,000 or so distinct CDR3 sequences, 6.5% to 10% found once. Study-level points and caveats: Roughly eight highly homologous variants made up a TCR beta motif that seemed to typify ankylosing spondylitis blood. There were earlier reports of some motif variants in reactive arthritis synovial fluid and blood. As reported, disease-linked clones showed significant enrichment in matched ankylosing spondylitis synovial fluid. A CD8+ phenotype characterized the disease-linked clones, which were relatively rare in peripheral blood.

The CDR3 is 14 amino acids. V lost 1 base, J lost 7 bases, and 12 bases lay in between. Germline V gene sequence: CDR1 SGHKS, CDR2 YYEKEE (reference sequence). This clonotype appeared many times. Its antigen is as yet unknown. The chain carries TRBV5-5 and TRBJ1-5; tentatively, D is TRBD1 (5 bases). Sequenced: blood, either unsorted or a sorted T cell fraction (not recorded which). The origin of this receptor is a male donor with ankylosing spondylitis. CDR3 sequence: CASSLSRAEQPQHF. DNA for the CDR3: TGTGCCAGCAGCTTGTCCAGGGCGGAACAGCCCCAGCATTTT.